This T cell receptor beta chain was documented in a study of shared clonotypes between healthy human individuals. Investigators spread the genomic DNA of each subset evenly over several immunoSEQ plates. The table came from immunoSEQ multiplex PCR; TCRdb's copy has only in-frame clones and leaves some out. Among about 480,000 clones listed, about three quarters were seen once. Specimen: PBMCs. The source is a woman between 35 and 50 years old in good health. Some clones in this sample may be carry-over from other donors' samples.

The CDR3: CASSLASGGVEKLFF. CDR3 DNA: TGTGCCAGCAGCTTAGCATCAGGGGGCGTTGAAAAACTGTTTTTT. The chain joins TRBV7-9 to TRBJ1-4; 8 positions agree with TRBD1. The germline V gene encodes CDR1 SEHNR and CDR2 FQNEAQ (reference sequence). The CDR3 consists of 15 residues. V dropped 0 bases and J dropped 7; count of bases not matched to a gene: 4.